A selection of T cell receptor beta chains follows, all from one sample in a study of blood T cell repertoires in COVID-19. The repertoire was sequenced with immunoSEQ multiplex PCR; TCRdb's copy has only in-frame clones and lacks some. The table has 100,000 to 120,000 clones, approximately 80% seen once. The sequencing input was peripheral blood. These receptors were taken from a woman aged 55 to 70 with acute or convalescent COVID-19. CDR3s include the opening cysteine and the closing phenylalanine or tryptophan. Each record gives: J gene, V gene, CDR3 protein.

>TRBJ1-5|TRBV6-2/TRBV6-3
CASSYGVVGGGRNQPQHF
>TRBJ2-2|TRBV7-2
CASSILGLAGRYTGELFF
>TRBJ1-1|TRBV25-1
CASSGGETEAFF
>TRBJ1-2|TRBV19
CASSTPSMGASYGYTF
>TRBJ1-4|TRBV19
CASTAGVREKLFF
>TRBJ2-5|TRBV6-5
CASSRDRYNVTQYF
>TRBJ1-1|TRBV7-3
CASSPGTGPEAFF
>TRBJ2-3|TRBV19
CASSMPGLSSTDTQYF
>TRBJ2-1|TRBV4-3
CASSQGVGSGTYNEQFF
>TRBJ1-2|TRBV11-3
CASSFPGNYGYTF
>TRBJ1-6|TRBV2
CASGNRGLRNSPLHF
>TRBJ1-5|TRBV19
CASSAWQGDAQHF
>TRBJ1-1|TRBV7-2
CASSRRQGNTEAFF
>TRBJ1-2|TRBV5-1
CASSLVQGGGLNYGYTF
>TRBJ1-1|TRBV4-2
CASSQEVGVTEAFF
>TRBJ1-1|TRBV5-5
CASSLVGGSSAFF
>TRBJ2-7|TRBV7-9
CASSLVVAGSYEQYF
>TRBJ1-1|TRBV5-4
CASSSGGTDTEAFF
>TRBJ1-2|TRBV7-8
CASSLRQLYGYTF
>TRBJ1-4|TRBV2
CASSAGWQGEKLFF
>TRBJ1-2|TRBV11-2
CASSPGGGTWVYGYTF
>TRBJ2-7|TRBV28
CASTLSGTGRFYEQYF
>TRBJ2-3|TRBV6-5
CASRGGSSDTQYF
>TRBJ1-3|TRBV6-4
CASSDSTGYCNTIYF
>TRBJ1-2|TRBV5-1
CASSDGQGGYGYTF
>TRBJ1-6|TRBV10-3
CAIRSGPYNSPLHF
>TRBJ2-1|TRBV9
CASNERAGGGMDEQFF